One and the same sample provided the 25 T cell receptor beta chains below, sequenced in a study of PD-1 blockade in classical Hodgkin lymphoma. TCRdb's table, derived via immunoSEQ multiplex PCR, lists solely in-frame clones and lacks some. The repertoire includes roughly 30,000 clones, less than 80% of them detected once, and about 0.6% sits in the top ten. Indicated time point: cycle 4 day 1 (C4D1), after around six weeks of nivolumab. Every patient experienced relapse after autologous stem cell transplantation, and brentuximab vedotin exposure varied. Negative magnetic selection isolated CD4+ T cells from thawed PBMCs. The input for sequencing was CD4+ T cells from blood, taken before the fourth cycle of nivolumab. The receptor source for this set is a human donor with classical Hodgkin lymphoma.

The V and J genes are TRBV6-5 and TRBJ2-7; 12 bases match TRBD2. V shed 6 bases and J 4 bases; nucleotides not matched to a gene: 7. Germline V gives CDR1 MNHEY, CDR2 SVGAGI. This CDR3 is built from 15 residues. In nucleotides, the CDR3 is TGTGCCAGCAGCCCCCTGACTAGCGGGAGTTACGAGCAGTACTTC. It is translated as CASSPLTSGSYEQYF.

This clone was counted a few times. V and J are TRBV27 and TRBJ2-3, with 7 nucleotides matching TRBD1. Germline assignment: CDR1 MNHEY and CDR2 SMNVEV (reference sequence). This CDR3 comprises 13 residues. Germline trimming cut 3 bases from V and 4 bases from J; bases unmatched to any gene: 1. The chain's CDR3 is CASSFDRADTQYF. In DNA, the CDR3 is TGTGCCAGCAGTTTCGACAGGGCAGATACGCAGTATTTT.

The J gene is TRBJ1-1, the V gene TRBV7-3; D is unclear. Germline CDR1 and CDR2: SGHTA and FQGTGA. Deletions cut 3 bases from V and 2 bases from J, with 19 bases between. The CDR3 runs to 17 residues. The CDR3 nucleotides are TGTGCCAGCAGCTTCGGCCCTGCAGGATACCTCAACACTGAAGCTTTCTTT. Its protein product is CASSFGPAGYLNTEAFF. Combining the CDR3 with reference TRBV7-3 and TRBJ1-1 gives the whole variable domain GAGVSQTPSNKVTEKGKYVELRCDPISGHTALYWYRQSLGQGPEFLIYFQGTGAADDSGLPNDRFFAVRPEGSVSTLKIQRTERGDSAVYLCASSFGPAGYLNTEAFFGQGTRLTVV.

The rearrangement joins TRBV7-2 to TRBJ2-1, with TRBD2 matching over 11 bases. The CDR3 covers 14 residues. The V gene end was trimmed by 7 bases and the J gene end by 2 bases; junction bases not matched to a gene: 1. The germline V gene has CDR1 SGHTA and CDR2 FQGNSA. CDR3 region: CASMGLAAYNEQFF. In DNA form, the CDR3 reads TGTGCCAGCATGGGACTAGCGGCCTACAATGAGCAGTTCTTC.

This clone occurred a few times. The chain couples TRBV2 to TRBJ1-2; 12 bases line up with TRBD1. The CDR3 sequence is 16 residues long. J was trimmed by 4 bases and V by 5 bases; bases with no gene match: 8. CDR1 and CDR2 (germline): SNHLY, FYNNEI. CDR3 bases: TGTGCCAGCAGTCCCGGGACAGGGGGCGCGGGCTATGGCTACACCTTC. Its protein is CASSPGTGGAGYGYTF.

The V call is TRBV29-1, the J call TRBJ1-1; 9 bases match TRBD1. Germline assignment: CDR1 SQVTM and CDR2 ANQGSEA. The trim removed 6 bases at V and 6 bases at J, leaving 14 bases unmatched. The CDR3 totals 15 residues. For the CDR3, the DNA is TGCAGCGTAGATTCCGGGACAGGGTGGGAGTCTGAAGCTTTCTTT. This translates into CSVDSGTGWESEAFF.

The chain joins TRBV27 to TRBJ2-1; D is unclear. V lost 7 bases and J lost 0, with 7 bases in between. Per germline, CDR1 MNHEY and CDR2 SMNVEV (reference sequence). This CDR3 comprises 13 residues. The CDR3 reads CASKGSSYNEQFF. The CDR3 nucleotides are TGTGCCAGCAAAGGCAGCTCCTACAATGAGCAGTTCTTC.

The chain is built from TRBV15 and TRBJ2-3, with 7 positions matching TRBD2. CDR3 length: 15 residues. V lost 1 base, J lost 4 bases, and 5 bases stayed unmatched. Germline assignment: CDR1 LNHNV and CDR2 YYDKDF (reference sequence). CDR3 in amino acids: CATSRAGGEADTQYF. The CDR3 nucleotides are TGTGCCACCAGCAGAGCGGGAGGCGAGGCAGATACGCAGTATTTT.

The gene calls are TRBV2 and TRBJ2-4; TRBD1 matches at 7 bases. This CDR3 region has 15 residues. J lost 0 bases, V lost 7 bases, and 6 bases had no gene match. Germline values: CDR1 SNHLY, CDR2 FYNNEI. The CDR3 coding sequence is TGTGCCAGCAACCTGGGACAGCTAGCCAAAAACATTCAGTACTTC. It codes for CASNLGQLAKNIQYF.

The chain employs TRBV7-9 and TRBJ2-7; 7 bases map to TRBD1. The V and J ends lost 1 base and 7 bases, in that order; junction bases with no gene match: 16. The CDR3 covers 17 residues. Germline-derived CDR1 and CDR2 are SEHNR and FQNEAQ (reference sequence). The CDR3 reads CASSLGLGRGFGNEQYF. In DNA form, the CDR3 reads TGTGCCAGCAGCTTAGGTCTCGGCAGGGGGTTTGGGAATGAGCAGTACTTC.

This chain joins TRBV11-2 and TRBJ2-1; TRBD1 matches 9 bases. The CDR3 covers 17 residues. Germline assignment: CDR1 SGHAT and CDR2 FQNNGV. With 5 bases clipped from V and 5 bases from J, the junction kept 13 bases outside the gene matches. The CDR3 DNA reads as TGTGCCAGCAGCCCCGGACAGGGGAGGGTACCAGACAATGAGCAGTTCTTC. Translating it yields CASSPGQGRVPDNEQFF. The complete variable domain, with remaining parts taken from reference TRBV11-2 and TRBJ2-1, reads EAGVAQSPRYKIIEKRQSVAFWCNPISGHATLYWYQQILGQGPKLLIQFQNNGVVDDSQLPKDRFSAERLKGVDSTLKIQPAKLEDSAVYLCASSPGQGRVPDNEQFFGPGTRLTVL.

As DNA, the CDR3 is TGTGCCAGCAGCTTCTTAGGAGGAGAGACCCATACGCAGTATTTT. This encodes CASSFLGGETHTQYF. J is TRBJ2-3 and V is TRBV7-2; the D gene is possibly TRBD2 (5 bases). The CDR3 extends over 15 amino acids. Trimming removed 3 bases at V and 7 bases at J, with 17 bases between. Germline V gene sequence: CDR1 SGHTA, CDR2 FQGNSA.

The chain is built from TRBV6-5 and TRBJ2-1; TRBD2 agrees at 8 bases. The CDR3 is made up of 15 amino acids. V trimming: 6 bases; J trimming: 9 bases; junction bases outside the gene matches: 13. Germline assignment: CDR1 MNHEY and CDR2 SVGAGI. The DNA for the CDR3 is TGTGCCAGCAGAACCCCGGGACTAGGGGCGGGTGAGCAGTTCTTC. It translates to CASRTPGLGAGEQFF.

This clone occurred once. The chain has TRBV7-9 and TRBJ2-5; D is perhaps TRBD2 (5 bases). Germline V CDR1 and CDR2: SEHNR, FQNEAQ (reference sequence). The length of the CDR3 is 15 residues. The ends were cut back, 1 base at V and 1 base at J, with 10 bases in the middle. The CDR3 sequence: CASSLGRTVQETQYF. DNA of the CDR3: TGTGCCAGCAGCTTAGGTAGGACTGTCCAAGAGACCCAGTACTTC.

This rearrangement joins TRBV6-5 to TRBJ1-2, with a possible D match to TRBD1 (6 bases). Germline V gene data show CDR1 as MNHEY and CDR2 as SVGAGI. V dropped 4 bases and J dropped 4 bases, with 10 bases sitting between them. CDR3 length: 13 residues. The CDR3 DNA reads TGTGCCAGCAGTTTGGGGGCCAGCTATGGCTACACCTTC. Amino acids: CASSLGASYGYTF.

Points on this clone: This CDR3 is also generated by other DNA sequences in the sample. The CDR3 DNA is TGTGCCAGCAGCTTACGCACAGATACGCAGTATTTT. Amino acids: CASSLRTDTQYF. The gene calls are TRBV11-1 and TRBJ2-3; D is unclear. The CDR3 runs 12 residues. Trimming stripped 2 bases from V and 1 base from J, with 1 base between. Germline values: CDR1 SGHAT, CDR2 FQDESV (reference sequence).

The V call is TRBV10-2, the J call TRBJ2-7, with 10 bases matching TRBD1. The J segment lost 6 bases and the V segment lost 6 bases, leaving 8 bases of the junction unmatched. The CDR3 has 14 residues. The germline gives CDR1 WSHSY, CDR2 SAAADI. The CDR3 reads CASSRQGAGSEQYF. CDR3 DNA: TGCGCCAGCAGCCGACAGGGGGCAGGGAGCGAGCAGTACTTC.

V is TRBV5-6 and J is TRBJ1-4, with unresolved D. Trimming removed 0 bases from V and 4 bases from J, with 10 bases in between. The CDR3 is made up of 15 amino acids. Germline-derived CDR1 and CDR2 are SGHDT and YYEEEE. CDR3 coding DNA: TGTGCCAGCAGCTTGGTTTGGCGTGGTAATGAAAAACTGTTTTTT. It encodes CASSLVWRGNEKLFF.

This chain uses TRBV5-4 with TRBJ2-7, with 13 bases fitting TRBD2. This CDR3 has 16 amino acids. Trimming took 4 bases from V and 2 from J; bases not matched to a gene: 6. In germline, CDR1 is SGHNT, CDR2 YYREEE (reference sequence). CDR3 loop: CASSPGTSGTPYEQYF. CDR3 bases: TGTGCCAGCAGCCCAGGGACTAGCGGGACCCCCTACGAGCAGTACTTC.

The chain joins TRBV5-1 to TRBJ2-6, with D possibly being TRBD1 or TRBD2 (7 bases each). The CDR3 runs 17 residues. Trimming left V 3 bases short and J 4 bases short, with 17 bases between. Germline V gene data show CDR1 as SGHRS and CDR2 as YFSETQ. The CDR3 DNA reads TGCGCCAGCAGCTCGCAGGGGGGGCCCTTCGGGGCCAACGTCCTGACTTTC. Translating it yields CASSSQGGPFGANVLTF.

The J gene is TRBJ1-1, the V gene TRBV28; 8 nucleotides align to TRBD1. Germline V gives CDR1 MDHEN, CDR2 SYDVKM. With 5 bases clipped from V and 7 bases from J, the junction kept 9 bases outside the gene matches. The CDR3 length is 14 residues. CDR3 sequence reads: CASSPIPDRDEAFF. The CDR3 bases are TGTGCCAGCAGTCCAATCCCGGACAGGGATGAAGCTTTCTTT.

This clone was seen only once. The chain links TRBV6-1 to TRBJ2-1, with 11 bases identical to TRBD2. V trimming: 3 bases; J trimming: 7 bases; junction bases outside the gene matches: 5. Germline V gene sequence: CDR1 MNHNS, CDR2 SASEGT. The CDR3 covers 15 residues. CDR3 DNA sequence: TGTGCCAGCAGTGATAGCGGGAGGGCCAGAAATGAGCAGTTCTTC. Its translation is CASSDSGRARNEQFF.

The rearrangement uses TRBV12-5 and TRBJ2-3, with 7 bases aligning to TRBD2. The CDR3 is made up of 13 amino acids. Losses at the gene ends were 10 bases for V and 1 base for J; bases not matched to a gene: 5. Germline V CDR1 and CDR2: LGHNT, FRNRAP. The CDR3 nucleotides read TGTGCTACCCGCCGGGGGGGCACAGATACGCAGTATTTT. It yields the protein CATRRGGTDTQYF.

This clone has more than one count but fewer than ten. The V and J genes are TRBV7-3 and TRBJ2-5, with 13 bases fitting TRBD2. This CDR3 spans 16 amino acids. Germline V gene data show CDR1 as SGHTA and CDR2 as FQGTGA. V trimming: 4 bases; J trimming: 1 base; junction bases outside the gene matches: 3. CDR3 in amino acids: CASSSGLAGAQETQYF. The CDR3 DNA is TGTGCCAGCAGCTCCGGACTAGCGGGGGCCCAAGAGACCCAGTACTTC. Looking up the rest from reference TRBV7-3 and TRBJ2-5 gives the full variable domain: GAGVSQTPSNKVTEKGKYVELRCDPISGHTALYWYRQSLGQGPEFLIYFQGTGAADDSGLPNDRFFAVRPEGSVSTLKIQRTERGDSAVYLCASSSGLAGAQETQYFGPGTRLLVL.

The chain has TRBV5-4 and TRBJ1-2; TRBD1 agrees at 9 bases. The J segment lost 1 base and the V segment lost 3 bases, leaving 7 bases of the junction unmatched. Germline-derived CDR1 and CDR2 are SGHNT and YYREEE (reference sequence). The CDR3 has 16 residues. This chain's CDR3 is CASSSAPGQGNYGYTF. The CDR3 coding sequence is TGTGCCAGCAGCTCTGCCCCGGGACAGGGTAACTATGGCTACACCTTC.